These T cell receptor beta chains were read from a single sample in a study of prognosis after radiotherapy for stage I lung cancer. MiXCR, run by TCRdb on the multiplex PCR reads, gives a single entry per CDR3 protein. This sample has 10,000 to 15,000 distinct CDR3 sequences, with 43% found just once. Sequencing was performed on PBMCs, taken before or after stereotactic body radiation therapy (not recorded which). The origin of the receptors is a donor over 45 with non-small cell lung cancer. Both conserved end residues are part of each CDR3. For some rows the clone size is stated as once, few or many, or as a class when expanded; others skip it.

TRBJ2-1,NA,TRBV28,CAITTPSASYNEQFF
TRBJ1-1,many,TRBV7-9,CASSLASGGAVVLNTEAFF
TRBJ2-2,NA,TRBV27,CASSSERLAGLLSNTGELFF
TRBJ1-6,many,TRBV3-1,CASSQLGFTLHF
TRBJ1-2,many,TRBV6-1,CASTQRGARGYTF
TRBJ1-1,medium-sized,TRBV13,CASSAGNTEAFF
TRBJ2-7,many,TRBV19,CASRGQGPLYEQYF
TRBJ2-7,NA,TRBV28,CATSRGDPYELYF
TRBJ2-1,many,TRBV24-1,CATSDFGGLGDNEQFF
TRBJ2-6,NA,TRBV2,CASSGQTGGANVLTF
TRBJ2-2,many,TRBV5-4,CASSLDPSGGLNTGELFF
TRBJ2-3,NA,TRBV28,CASSSGQGWSTDTQYF
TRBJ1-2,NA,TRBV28,CASSSSWTENYGYTF
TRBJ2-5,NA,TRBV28,CASSLFTGLAVYQETQYF
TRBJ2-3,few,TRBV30,CASPLAGVTDTQYF
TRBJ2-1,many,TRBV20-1,CSARDPGRGGGANEQFF
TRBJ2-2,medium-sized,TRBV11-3,CASSFSGNRGTGELFF
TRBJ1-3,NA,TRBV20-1,CSASTQGGSGNTIYF
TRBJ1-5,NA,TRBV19,CASSITRVGQAGNQPQHF
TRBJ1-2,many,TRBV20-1,CSAMIRRGGYGYTF
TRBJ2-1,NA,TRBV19,CASSKQGYGPAEQFF
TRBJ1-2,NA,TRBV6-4,CASSDSQDSFGYTF
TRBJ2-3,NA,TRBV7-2,CASILDSTYTQYF
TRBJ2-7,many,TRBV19,CASSITGGSYEQYF
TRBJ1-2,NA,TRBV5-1,CASSLQGNGYTF
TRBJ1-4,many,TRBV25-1,CASSGGYEKLFF